The 20 T cell receptor beta chains below come from one sample, sequenced in a study of blood T cells in healthy people across ages. PCR was performed a second time for about 7 to 11 cycles using a sample-barcoded 5' primer and a J-beta primer mix. One entry per CDR3 protein results from TCRdb running MiXCR on the 5' RACE reads. The sample has hundreds of thousands of distinct CDR3 sequences, 40% to 55% seen once. Material: blood. Source of these receptors: a man older than 75 in good health.

This clonotype has a handful of counts. V usage is TRBV9 and J usage is TRBJ2-1, with 8 nucleotides matching TRBD2. CDR1 and CDR2 (germline): SGDLS, YYNGEE. With 2 bases clipped from V and 0 bases from J, the junction kept 4 bases outside the gene matches. The CDR3 totals 16 residues. For the CDR3, the DNA is TGTGCCAGCAGCGTTAGCGGGGTGAGCTCCTACAATGAGCAGTTCTTC. This translates into CASSVSGVSSYNEQFF.

This chain joins TRBV7-2 and TRBJ2-5; the D call may be TRBD1 or TRBD2 (7 bases each). Germline lookup yields CDR1 SGHTA and CDR2 FQGNSA. Trimming pared 0 bases from V and 5 bases from J, leaving 13 bases between. The CDR3 extends over 15 amino acids. CDR3 nucleotides: TGTGCCAGCAGCTTAGCTAACAGGGGAGGGGAGACCCAGTACTTC. The encoded protein is CASSLANRGGETQYF.

This clonotype has a count of ten or more. The genes are TRBV6-6 and TRBJ1-2; D gene uncertain. Trimming took off 4 bases at V and 5 bases at J, with 14 bases between the two ends. CDR3 size: 14 residues. Germline V gene sequence: CDR1 MNHNY, CDR2 SVGAGI (reference sequence). The CDR3 bases are TGTGCCAGCAGTTCCCGAACCCTGGAGTATGGCTACACCTTC. This sequence encodes CASSSRTLEYGYTF.

This clonotype was detected many times. The chain couples TRBV6-5 to TRBJ2-5, with 7 positions matching TRBD2. This CDR3 has 16 amino acids. Germline CDR1 reads MNHEY; CDR2 reads SVGAGI. The J segment lost 5 bases and the V segment lost 0 bases, leaving 9 bases of the junction unmatched. As DNA, the CDR3 is TGTGCCAGCAGTTACTCGTCGTCTAGCGGAGGGGAGACCCAGTACTTC. This gives the protein CASSYSSSSGGETQYF.

This clonotype was detected a few times. The rearrangement joins TRBV7-2 to TRBJ2-1, with TRBD2 identical over 8 bases. Germline V gene data show CDR1 as SGHTA and CDR2 as FQGNSA. V lost 3 bases and J lost 8; bases outside the gene matches: 12. This CDR3 spans 16 amino acids. The CDR3 DNA follows: TGTGCCAGCAGCTTTTGGGTAGGGCGGGGGGATCATGAGCAGTTCTTC. Its translation is CASSFWVGRGDHEQFF.

This clonotype was found a few times. This chain links TRBV5-1 with TRBJ2-1; TRBD2 agrees at 7 bases. J was trimmed by 8 bases and V by 0 bases; bases with no gene match: 8. Looked up from germline, CDR1 is SGHRS and CDR2 is YFSETQ. The CDR3 is made up of 15 amino acids. As DNA, the CDR3 is TGCGCCAGCAGCTTGGGCGGGAGTCACCGGGATGAGCAGTTCTTC. It yields the protein CASSLGGSHRDEQFF.

This clonotype was seen a handful of times. In DNA form, the CDR3 reads TGTGCCAGCAGCTTATCTTCGACTAGCGGGGGCCTAGGCGATGAGCAGTTCTTC. Translation gives CASSLSSTSGGLGDEQFF. The V and J genes are TRBV7-2 and TRBJ2-1, with 12 positions matching TRBD2. Trimming cost V 2 bases and J 8 bases; bases outside gene matches: 13. The germline V gene has CDR1 SGHTA and CDR2 FQGNSA. The CDR3 totals 18 residues.

The V and J genes are TRBV28 and TRBJ1-4; D is possibly TRBD1 (5 bases). The CDR3 length is 12 residues. CDR1 is MDHEN, CDR2 SYDVKM, per germline. V was shortened by 7 bases and J by 4 bases, with 7 bases between the two germline ends. For the CDR3, the DNA is TGTGCCAGCATGACAGTTAATGAAAAACTGTTTTTT. This codes for CASMTVNEKLFF. Full variable domain (outside the CDR3, taken from reference TRBV28 and TRBJ1-4): DVKVTQSSRYLVKRTGEKVFLECVQDMDHENMFWYRQDPGLGLRLIYFSYDVKMKEKGDIPEGYSVSREKKERFSLILESASTNQTSMYLCASMTVNEKLFFGSGTQLSVL.

This clonotype was found once. The genes are TRBV9 and TRBJ2-4; TRBD2 agrees at 12 bases. CDR1 SGDLS and CDR2 YYNGEE come from the germline V gene. V dropped 2 bases and J dropped 1; count of bases not matched to a gene: 10. There are 19 residues in the CDR3. CDR3 amino acids: CASSVLDAGTSGAKNIQYF. DNA for the CDR3: TGTGCCAGCAGCGTTTTAGATGCCGGGACTAGCGGGGCCAAAAACATTCAGTACTTC.

The chain has TRBV21-1 and TRBJ2-5; TRBD1 is the table's D call and was not checked against the DNA. TRBV21-1 is deemed a pseudogene. The CDR3 consists of 13 residues. The CDR3 nucleotides read TGTAGCAATAGGACAGGGGGCAGGGAGACCCAGTACTTC. It specifies CSNRTGGRETQYF.

This clonotype came up a few times. The DNA of the CDR3 is TGCAGTGCTATTAGCGGCACCTACGAGCAGTACTTC. It codes for CSAISGTYEQYF. V gene TRBV20-1 combines with J gene TRBJ2-7, with D possibly TRBD2 on 6 matching bases. CDR1 and CDR2 (germline): DFQATT, SNEGSKA (reference sequence). This CDR3 has 12 amino acids. The V end lost 4 bases, the J end lost 2 bases, and 9 bases lay between the germline ends.

J is TRBJ2-3 and V is TRBV20-1; TRBD2 agrees at 15 bases. After removal of 3 bases from V and 0 bases from J, the junction contained 10 bases not matched to a gene. There are 19 residues in the CDR3. Germline-derived CDR1 and CDR2 are DFQATT and SNEGSKA (reference sequence). The CDR3 spells CSASKGLAGGHKSTDTQYF. The CDR3, as DNA: TGCAGTGCTAGTAAGGGACTAGCGGGGGGCCATAAAAGCACAGATACGCAGTATTTT.

The DNA of the CDR3 is TGCGCCAGCAGCCTACGACAGGGGCCGTACGAGCAGTACTTC. Its translation: CASSLRQGPYEQYF. The chain joins TRBV4-1 to TRBJ2-7; TRBD1 matches at 8 bases. The CDR3 is made up of 14 amino acids. Germline assignment: CDR1 MGHRA and CDR2 YSYEKL. The V and J ends lost 4 bases and 4 bases, in that order; junction bases with no gene match: 6.

The table lists this clonotype with a few counts. The J gene is TRBJ2-5, the V gene TRBV6-2 or TRBV6-3, with D possibly being TRBD1 (5 bases). The germline V gene has CDR1 MNHEY and CDR2 SVGEGT. The CDR3 totals 12 residues. V lost 6 bases and J 4 bases, leaving 9 bases between the germline ends. Here the CDR3 reads CASSRQPETQYF. CDR3 bases: TGTGCCAGCAGCAGACAGCCAGAGACCCAGTACTTC.

J is TRBJ2-1 and V is TRBV9; D perhaps matches TRBD2 (6 bases). The CDR3 runs to 16 residues. With 2 bases removed from V and 5 bases from J, the gap between germline ends came to 17 bases. Germline-derived CDR1 and CDR2 are SGDLS and YYNGEE. Here the CDR3 reads CASSVPGLGGDNEQFF. The CDR3 DNA is TGTGCCAGCAGCGTCCCGGGTTTGGGGGGAGACAATGAGCAGTTCTTC.

This clonotype was recorded many times. The J gene is TRBJ2-7, the V gene TRBV4-2; D ambiguous. Germline CDR1 and CDR2: LGHNA and YNFKEQ. The CDR3 length is 12 residues. V lost 1 base and J lost 6, with 7 bases in between. In DNA, the CDR3 is TGTGCCAGCAGCCAAGGATCCCGCGAGCAGTACTTC. This gives the protein CASSQGSREQYF.

The J gene is TRBJ1-1, the V gene TRBV15; a weak D match, TRBD1 (5 bases). The CDR3 has 15 residues. Deletions cut 0 bases from V and 4 bases from J, with 12 bases between. Germline loops: CDR1 LNHNV, CDR2 YYDKDF (reference sequence). The CDR3 protein is CATSREPQAATEAFF. CDR3 coding DNA: TGTGCCACCAGCAGAGAGCCACAGGCGGCCACTGAAGCTTTCTTT.

The chain combines TRBV20-1 with TRBJ2-7; D perhaps matches TRBD1 (5 bases). Between the trimmed V and J ends, which lost 4 bases and 2 bases, there was a span of 9 bases. The CDR3 is made up of 12 amino acids. CDR1 is DFQATT and CDR2 is SNEGSKA in the germline V gene (reference sequence). DNA of the CDR3: TGCAGTGCTATCAGGGTTGCCTACGAGCAGTACTTC. Translation: CSAIRVAYEQYF.

The chain combines TRBV20-1 with TRBJ2-1, with 8 bases identical to TRBD2. Germline CDR1 reads DFQATT; CDR2 reads SNEGSKA (reference sequence). The CDR3 totals 18 residues. V dropped 3 bases and J dropped 0; count of bases not matched to a gene: 13. The CDR3 is CSARSAGGDKGSYNEQFF. The DNA of the CDR3 is TGCAGTGCTAGGTCTGCGGGAGGCGACAAAGGCTCCTACAATGAGCAGTTCTTC.

This clonotype came up many times. The CDR3 region is CASSSSGITDTQYF. Written as DNA, the CDR3 is TGTGCCAGCAGCTCAAGCGGGATCACAGATACGCAGTATTTT. The chain employs TRBV6-5 and TRBJ2-3; 7 bases line up with TRBD2. This CDR3 has 14 residues. Per the germline V gene, CDR1 is MNHEY and CDR2 is SVGAGI. Trimming took 6 bases from V and 2 from J; bases not matched to a gene: 5.